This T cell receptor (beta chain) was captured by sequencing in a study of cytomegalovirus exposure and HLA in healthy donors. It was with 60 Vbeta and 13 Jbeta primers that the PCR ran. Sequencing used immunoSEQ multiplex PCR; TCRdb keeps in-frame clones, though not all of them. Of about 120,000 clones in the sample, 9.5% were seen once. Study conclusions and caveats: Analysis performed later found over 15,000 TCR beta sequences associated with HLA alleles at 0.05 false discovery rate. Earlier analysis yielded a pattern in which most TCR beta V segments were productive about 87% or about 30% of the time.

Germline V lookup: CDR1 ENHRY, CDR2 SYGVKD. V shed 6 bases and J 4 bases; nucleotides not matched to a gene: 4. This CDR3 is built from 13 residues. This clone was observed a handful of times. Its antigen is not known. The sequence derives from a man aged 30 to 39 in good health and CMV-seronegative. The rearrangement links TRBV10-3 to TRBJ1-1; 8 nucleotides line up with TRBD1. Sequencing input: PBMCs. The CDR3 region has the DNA TGTGCCATCAGCGACAGGGGAGGCACTGAAGCTTTCTTT. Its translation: CAISDRGGTEAFF.